The rows below give T cell receptor beta chains drawn from one sample of a study of memory CD4+ T cells and cytomegalovirus serostatus. Assay: immunoSEQ multiplex PCR; the TCRdb copy retains only in-frame clones and omits some. The sample shows tens of thousands of clones, 65% to 80% of them seen only once. The source material was memory CD4+ T cells from blood. The receptor source for this set is an adult in good health and CMV-seropositive. Both conserved end residues are part of each CDR3. A D gene is named only where the DNA matches it firmly. Clone size is not always given. Where it is, it says once, few, many or a class for expanded clones.

j_call,d_call,clone_size,v_call,cdr3_aa,cdr3_nt
TRBJ2-7,-,few,TRBV6-6,CASGEGQGLYEQYF,TGTGCCAGCGGGGAAGGCCAGGGGCTTTACGAGCAGTACTTC
TRBJ1-4,-,-,TRBV30,CAWTKDGYNEKLFF,TGTGCCTGGACCAAGGACGGTTATAATGAAAAACTGTTTTTT
TRBJ2-1,TRBD2,-,TRBV7-9,CASSQRRLAGKYNEQFF,TGTGCCAGCAGCCAACGCCGACTAGCGGGAAAATACAATGAGCAGTTCTTC
TRBJ2-1,TRBD2,-,TRBV2,CASKGLAGGTYNEQFF,TGTGCCAGCAAGGGACTAGCGGGAGGAACCTACAATGAGCAGTTCTTC
TRBJ2-6,-,-,TRBV27,CASSSGAGANVLTF,TGTGCCAGCAGTTCAGGGGCTGGGGCCAACGTCCTGACTTTC
TRBJ1-2,TRBD1,few,TRBV6-5,CASSLTGTNYGYTF,TGTGCCAGCAGCCTGACAGGGACCAACTATGGCTACACCTTC
TRBJ2-1,-,-,TRBV18,CASSPTGGSSYNEQFF,TGTGCCAGCTCACCTACTGGGGGGTCCTCCTACAATGAGCAGTTCTTC
TRBJ1-1,-,-,TRBV19,CASSRAQRRANTEAFF,TGTGCCAGTAGTAGGGCCCAGCGACGGGCGAACACTGAAGCTTTCTTT
TRBJ1-3,-,-,TRBV13,CASSHGRLSGNTIYF,TGTGCCAGCAGCCACGGGCGGCTCTCTGGAAACACCATATATTTT
TRBJ1-2,TRBD1,-,TRBV19,CASSISLGQHGYTF,TGTGCCAGTAGTATCTCTCTGGGACAGCATGGCTACACCTTC
TRBJ1-2,-,-,TRBV28,CASSGTTYGYTF,TGTGCCAGCAGTGGGACAACCTATGGCTACACCTTC
TRBJ2-1,TRBD1,-,TRBV10-3,CAISEAVLDRDQDEQFF,TGTGCCATCAGTGAGGCGGTTTTGGACAGGGATCAGGATGAGCAGTTCTTC
TRBJ1-4,TRBD1,-,TRBV5-1,CASSPRDRTNEKLFF,TGCGCCAGCAGCCCGCGGGACAGAACTAATGAAAAACTGTTTTTT
TRBJ2-3,TRBD2,few,TRBV9,CASSVLTSGDTQYF,TGTGCCAGCAGCGTCCTTACTAGCGGGGATACGCAGTATTTT
TRBJ2-7,-,-,TRBV2,CASSLDRTYEQYF,TGTGCCAGCAGTTTGGACAGAACCTACGAGCAGTACTTC
TRBJ2-7,TRBD1,-,TRBV30,CAWSEGTGGGYEQYF,TGTGCCTGGAGTGAGGGGACAGGGGGCGGGTACGAGCAGTACTTC
TRBJ2-7,TRBD2,-,TRBV11-2,CASSVGTSREQYF,TGTGCCAGCAGCGTCGGGACTAGCCGCGAGCAGTACTTC
TRBJ1-1,-,-,TRBV2,CASSTTGPPEAFF,TGTGCCAGCAGTACGACAGGACCGCCAGAAGCTTTCTTT
TRBJ2-1,-,-,TRBV5-1,CASSLTSSYNEQFF,TGCGCCAGCAGCCTGACTAGCTCCTACAATGAGCAGTTCTTC
TRBJ1-1,-,-,TRBV19,CASSISGGLNTEAFF,TGTGCCAGTAGTATTTCTGGAGGATTGAACACTGAAGCTTTCTTT
TRBJ2-1,TRBD2,once,TRBV5-8,CASGKTRTSLNEQFF,TGTGCCAGCGGCAAAACTCGGACTAGCCTTAATGAGCAGTTCTTC
TRBJ2-5,-,-,TRBV27,CASSVPGETQYF,TGTGCCAGCAGCGTTCCGGGTGAGACCCAGTACTTC
TRBJ1-1,TRBD1,-,TRBV15,CATSRTGITEAFF,TGTGCCACCAGCCGGACAGGGATCACTGAAGCTTTCTTT
TRBJ2-7,-,-,TRBV5-5,CASSRGVQSGEQYF,TGTGCCAGCAGCAGGGGGGTACAGTCTGGCGAGCAGTACTTC
TRBJ1-4,TRBD1,-,TRBV5-1,CASSSPGQGSEKLFF,TGCGCCAGCAGCTCCCCGGGACAGGGCAGTGAAAAACTGTTTTTT
TRBJ1-2,-,few,TRBV10-2,CASSERAGADYGYTF,TGCGCCAGCAGTGAGCGGGCAGGGGCCGACTATGGCTACACCTTC
TRBJ1-3,TRBD1,few,TRBV5-1,CASSLSGGSGNTIYF,TGCGCCAGCAGCTTGTCAGGGGGCTCAGGAAACACCATATATTTT
TRBJ1-1,TRBD1,-,TRBV18,CASSPLQGPVNTEAFF,TGTGCCAGCTCGCCATTACAGGGGCCTGTTAACACTGAAGCTTTCTTT
TRBJ2-2,-,-,TRBV1,CTSSLSGSGSAGELFF,TGCACCAGCAGCCTATCGGGAAGCGGGAGCGCCGGGGAGCTGTTTTTT
TRBJ2-7,-,-,TRBV2,CASGRGHEQYF,TGTGCCAGCGGGCGGGGGCACGAGCAGTACTTC
TRBJ1-5,-,-,TRBV29-1,CSVGGGNQPQHF,TGCAGCGTTGGAGGGGGTAATCAGCCCCAGCATTTT
TRBJ1-5,-,-,TRBV19,CASSISVTSNQPQHF,TGTGCCAGTAGTATCTCGGTCACTAGCAATCAGCCCCAGCATTTT
TRBJ2-7,TRBD2,-,TRBV28,CASSLMPGLAGDYEQYF,TGTGCCAGCAGTTTAATGCCCGGACTAGCGGGGGACTACGAGCAGTACTTC
TRBJ1-3,-,-,TRBV27,CASRPNRQVSGNTIYF,TGTGCCAGCAGACCCAACCGACAGGTCTCTGGAAACACCATATATTTT
TRBJ2-6,-,-,TRBV27,CASSRIGSGANVLTF,TGTGCCAGCAGCCGAATAGGTTCTGGGGCCAACGTCCTGACTTTC
TRBJ2-3,-,-,TRBV7-3,CASSLGGGITSTDTQYF,TGTGCCAGCAGCTTAGGAGGGGGTATCACTAGCACAGATACGCAGTATTTT
TRBJ1-6,-,-,TRBV6-6,CASSRGNSPLHF,TGTGCCAGCAGTCGGGGGAATTCACCCCTCCACTTT
TRBJ2-7,TRBD1,-,TRBV6-1,CASSPGTGARREQYF,TGTGCCAGCAGTCCCGGGACAGGGGCCCGTCGGGAGCAGTACTTC
TRBJ1-1,-,-,TRBV11-2,CASSLAGVAEAFF,TGTGCCAGCAGCTTAGCAGGGGTCGCTGAAGCTTTCTTT
TRBJ2-1,-,-,TRBV4-3,CASSQDPGNPYNEQFF,TGCGCCAGCAGCCAAGATCCTGGCAACCCCTACAATGAGCAGTTCTTC
TRBJ2-5,-,-,TRBV7-2,CASSLASVGGQETQYF,TGTGCCAGCAGCTTAGCTAGCGTAGGGGGGCAAGAGACCCAGTACTTC
TRBJ1-4,-,-,TRBV29-1,CSVAGEEKLFF,TGCAGCGTGGCAGGAGAAGAAAAACTGTTTTTT
TRBJ1-6,TRBD1,-,TRBV19,CASSGQGNSPLHF,TGTGCCAGTTCAGGACAGGGGAATTCACCCCTCCACTTT
TRBJ2-3,TRBD2,-,TRBV6-1,CASSGLAGGSTDTQYF,TGTGCCAGCAGTGGACTAGCGGGGGGTTCCACAGATACGCAGTATTTT
TRBJ1-6,-,-,TRBV28,CAVTSGYNSPLHF,TGTGCCGTGACTTCAGGGTATAATTCACCCCTCCACTTT
TRBJ1-2,-,few,TRBV18,CASSPDSTNYGYTF,TGTGCCAGCTCACCAGACAGTACTAACTATGGCTACACCTTC
TRBJ2-7,-,once,TRBV30,CAWSEGGSSYEQYF,TGTGCCTGGAGTGAGGGGGGATCATCCTACGAGCAGTACTTC
TRBJ2-3,-,-,TRBV10-1,CASSPDNTDTQYF,TGCGCCAGCAGCCCGGATAACACAGATACGCAGTATTTT
TRBJ1-5,-,-,TRBV15,CATSRPDNQPQHF,TGTGCCACCAGCAGACCTGACAATCAGCCCCAGCATTTT
TRBJ2-7,TRBD1,-,TRBV11-3,CASSPGQGVYEQYF,TGTGCCAGTTCCCCCGGACAGGGCGTATACGAGCAGTACTTC